A single sample gave rise to the 10 T cell receptor beta chains below, sequenced in a study of blood T cell repertoires in COVID-19. The method was immunoSEQ multiplex PCR; TCRdb's version includes in-frame clones alone and lacks a portion of them. The sample holds 350,000 to 450,000 clones, around 85% seen once. Sequences were obtained from peripheral blood. Receptors originate from a woman under 30 with acute or convalescent COVID-19.

V gene TRBV5-1 combines with J gene TRBJ2-2; D gene unclear. Between the trimmed V and J ends, which lost 6 bases and 6 bases, there was a span of 6 bases. Germline loops: CDR1 SGHRS, CDR2 YFSETQ. This CDR3 spans 11 amino acids. The CDR3 nucleotides are TGCGCCAGCACACTCTCCGGGGAGCTGTTTTTT. This gives the protein CASTLSGELFF.

The CDR3 is CASGVTSTSNTGELFF. In nucleotides, the CDR3 is TGTGCTAGTGGGGTAACCTCGACATCAAACACCGGGGAGCTGTTTTTT. This chain links TRBV12-5 with TRBJ2-2; no firm D call. This CDR3 is 16 amino acids long. From germline, CDR1 is LGHNT and CDR2 FRNRAP. Trimming left V 6 bases short and J 2 bases short, with 16 bases between.

This clone was seen a single time. The sample contains more than one DNA sequence encoding this CDR3. This chain uses TRBV9 with TRBJ2-7; D is undetermined. Trimming pared 4 bases from V and 3 bases from J, leaving 8 bases between. The CDR3 contains 12 residues. From germline, CDR1 is SGDLS and CDR2 YYNGEE. The DNA for the CDR3 is TGTGCCAGCAGCTCGTCCCTCTACGAGCAGTACTTC. It is translated as CASSSSLYEQYF.

This clone has a single count. This sequence joins TRBV6-6 and TRBJ1-3, with D possibly being TRBD1 (6 bases). The CDR3 is 16 residues long. Germline V CDR1 and CDR2: MNHNY, SVGAGI (reference sequence). V was shortened by 5 bases and J by 0 bases, with 14 bases between the two germline ends. CDR3 DNA: TGTGCCAGCAGTCCTCCAGGGGCCCCCTCTGGAAACACCATATATTTT. Protein: CASSPPGAPSGNTIYF.

This clone was detected once. The rearrangement links TRBV3-1 (or the pseudogene TRBV3-2) to TRBJ1-4, with 7 bases matching TRBD1. V lost 2 bases to trimming and J lost 8 bases; unmatched junction nucleotides: 14. CDR1 is LGHDT, CDR2 YNNKEL, per germline (reference sequence). This CDR3 has 17 amino acids. DNA of the CDR3: TGTGCCAGCAGCCAACCCTTGACAGGGCGGACGAGAGAAAAACTGTTTTTT. The encoded protein is CASSQPLTGRTREKLFF.

This clone was seen once. This chain connects TRBV29-1 to TRBJ2-5; 10 nucleotides agree with TRBD2. V gave up 7 bases and J gave up 7 bases; unmatched junction bases: 18. The germline gives CDR1 SQVTM, CDR2 ANQGSEA. This CDR3 comprises 16 residues. Here the CDR3 reads CSATTSGMGLGRTQYF. CDR3 nucleotides: TGCAGCGCTACAACTAGCGGGATGGGGCTAGGGCGGACCCAGTACTTC.

This chain links TRBV7-3 with TRBJ2-2, with D uncertain. The CDR3 is 14 amino acids. Between the trimmed V and J ends, which lost 2 bases and 4 bases, there was a span of 8 bases. CDR1 and CDR2 (germline): SGHTA, FQGTGA. The CDR3 loop reads CASSLGQATGELFF. For the CDR3, the DNA is TGTGCCAGCAGCTTAGGGCAGGCCACCGGGGAGCTGTTTTTT.

V and J are TRBV2 and TRBJ1-3; tentatively, D is TRBD1 (6 bases). From germline, CDR1 is SNHLY and CDR2 FYNNEI. This CDR3 spans 16 amino acids. V was shortened by 0 bases and J by 4 bases, with 13 bases between the two germline ends. The CDR3 coding sequence is TGTGCCAGCAGTGAAGCCGACAGGACGTCGGGAAACACCATATATTTT. Amino acids: CASSEADRTSGNTIYF.

This rearrangement joins TRBV29-1 to TRBJ1-1, with a weak D call TRBD1 (5 bases). Germline V gene sequence: CDR1 SQVTM, CDR2 ANQGSEA. With 4 bases removed from V and 1 base from J, the gap between germline ends came to 13 bases. This CDR3 is built from 14 residues. CDR3 nucleotides: TGCAGCGTTGCCCAGGACATGGGGAACACTGAAGCTTTCTTT. Encoded protein: CSVAQDMGNTEAFF.

The rearrangement joins TRBV19 to TRBJ2-5; the match to TRBD1 covers 10 bases. Germline-derived CDR1 and CDR2 are LNHDA and SQIVND (reference sequence). This CDR3 comprises 14 residues. The V gene end was trimmed by 3 bases and the J gene end by 7 bases; junction bases not matched to a gene: 5. CDR3 nucleotides: TGTGCCAGTAGTATCGGACAGGGGGTGATGACCCAGTACTTC. Its protein product is CASSIGQGVMTQYF. Using reference TRBV19 and TRBJ2-5 for the parts outside the CDR3, the full variable domain is DGGITQSPKYLFRKEGQNVTLSCEQNLNHDAMYWYRQDPGQGLRLIYYSQIVNDFQKGDIAEGYSVSREKKESFPLTVTSAQKNPTAFYLCASSIGQGVMTQYFGPGTRLLVL.